The rows below give T cell receptor beta chains drawn from one sample of a study of T cells after yellow fever vaccination. TCRdb itself ran the 5' RACE reads through MiXCR, one entry per CDR3 protein. In the table there are about 310,000 distinct CDR3 sequences, roughly 4% of which are singletons. Sequenced here: PBMCs, sampled on the day of the yellow fever booster vaccination. Every receptor here comes from a man between 18 and 35 years old who received the YFV17D yellow fever vaccine. The CDR3 runs from the conserved cysteine through the conserved F or W. The order of the fields is V gene, clone size, D gene, J gene, CDR3 DNA, CDR3 protein. The D gene is left open where the match is weak. A row's size may be missing; if present it is once, few, many or a size class.

TRBV12-3/TRBV12-4	many	TRBD1	TRBJ1-2	TGTGCCAGCAGAACAGGGGCCCATGGCTACACCTTC	CASRTGAHGYTF
TRBV7-3	.	.	TRBJ1-6	TGTGCCAGCAGCCAAGCGAGGGCGGGGAATAATTCACCCCTCCACTTT	CASSQARAGNNSPLHF
TRBV15	.	.	TRBJ2-1	TGTGCCACCCGATCCGTAAGGAGCTCCTACAATGAGCAGTTCTTC	CATRSVRSSYNEQFF
TRBV6-5	.	TRBD2	TRBJ2-5	TGTGCCAGCAGAAACGGGCGGGGGGGAGAGTACCAAGAGACCCAGTACTTC	CASRNGRGGEYQETQYF
TRBV11-2	many	.	TRBJ2-2	TGTGCCAGCAGCTATGAAGGGATAGCGGCAAACACCGGGGAGCTGTTTTTT	CASSYEGIAANTGELFF
TRBV18	many	TRBD1	TRBJ2-5	TGTGCCAGCTCCCCCGGGACAGGTGAAGAGACCCAGTACTTC	CASSPGTGEETQYF
TRBV12-3/TRBV12-4	few	.	TRBJ2-7	TGTGCCAGCAGCCCCCGACTAAACTCCTACGAGCAGTACTTC	CASSPRLNSYEQYF
TRBV7-2	many	.	TRBJ2-7	TGTGCCAGCAGCTTCGCGTACGAGCAGTACTTC	CASSFAYEQYF
TRBV7-2	few	TRBD1	TRBJ2-2	TGTGCCAGCAGCTTACAGGGGGTGACCGGGGAGCTGTTTTTT	CASSLQGVTGELFF
TRBV29-1	few	.	TRBJ2-3	TGCAGCGTTGGTCCAGGGCTGGGCACAGATACGCAGTATTTT	CSVGPGLGTDTQYF
TRBV20-1	many	.	TRBJ1-4	TGCAGTGCTAGACAGGGAAATAATGAAAAACTGTTTTTT	CSARQGNNEKLFF
TRBV10-3	.	TRBD1	TRBJ1-6	TGTGCCATCAGTGAAGACAGGGCGATTTCACCCCTCCACTTT	CAISEDRAISPLHF
TRBV7-2	.	.	TRBJ1-5	TGTGCCAGCAGTCCTCTCGGAGGCCTTTATAGCAATCAGCCCCAGCATTTT	CASSPLGGLYSNQPQHF
TRBV7-3	many	.	TRBJ2-5	TGTGCCAGCAGCCGGGGGACGCAAGAGACCCAGTACTTC	CASSRGTQETQYF
TRBV5-1	many	.	TRBJ2-1	TGCGCCAGCAGCTTGGCGTACAGGGTCTCCTACAATGAGCAGTTCTTC	CASSLAYRVSYNEQFF
TRBV7-8	many	.	TRBJ1-1	TGTGCCAGCAGCAAACTTAGTTCGGGCATGAACACTGAAGCTTTCTTT	CASSKLSSGMNTEAFF
TRBV7-9	many	.	TRBJ1-1	TGTGCCAGCAGCCCCTTAGTGGCTGAAGCTTTCTTT	CASSPLVAEAFF
TRBV9	many	TRBD1	TRBJ2-7	TGTGCCAGCAGCGCAATGACAGGGCTTCGAGAGCAGTACTTC	CASSAMTGLREQYF
TRBV20-1	many	.	TRBJ1-5	TGCAGTGCTAGAGATCCCTTGGGGGCGGGAAGCAATCAGCCCCAGCATTTT	CSARDPLGAGSNQPQHF
TRBV11-2	many	TRBD2	TRBJ2-3	TGTGCCAGCAGCCTAGCGGGGGGGCTTACAGATACGCAGTATTTT	CASSLAGGLTDTQYF
TRBV5-1	few	.	TRBJ1-1	TGCGCCAGCAGCCCCTTTGCAGGGGTGAACACTGAAGCTTTCTTT	CASSPFAGVNTEAFF
TRBV11-3	many	.	TRBJ2-1	TGTGCCAGCAGCGTCAGGGACGGAGCCTACAATGAGCAGTTCTTC	CASSVRDGAYNEQFF
TRBV12-3/TRBV12-4	.	.	TRBJ1-2	TGTGCCAGCAGTTTACGGGCAGATCGTGGCTACACCTTC	CASSLRADRGYTF
TRBV7-9	few	.	TRBJ2-5	TGTGCCAGCAGCATCAAGACGGGGACCCAGTACTTC	CASSIKTGTQYF
TRBV30	many	.	TRBJ2-1	TGTGCCTGGAGTGTGGCCAATGAGCAGTTCTTC	CAWSVANEQFF
TRBV5-6	few	.	TRBJ1-5	TGTGCCAGCAGCTGGAGGGGGACCGATCAGCCCCAGCATTTT	CASSWRGTDQPQHF
TRBV4-1	many	TRBD2	TRBJ2-3	TGCGCCAGCAGGACGTTGGCGGGGGGGCTTTCAGATACGCAGTATTTT	CASRTLAGGLSDTQYF
TRBV12-3/TRBV12-4	.	.	TRBJ2-5	TGTGCCAGCAGACCAACAGGGTCGCTAGGGGAGACCCAGTACTTC	CASRPTGSLGETQYF
TRBV9	few	.	TRBJ2-3	TGTGCCAGCAGCGTCCGACACGGACTCACAGATACGCAGTATTTT	CASSVRHGLTDTQYF
TRBV11-2	few	.	TRBJ1-2	TGTGCCAGCAGCCTGAGTAAGACTAACTATGGCTACACCTTC	CASSLSKTNYGYTF
TRBV20-1	.	.	TRBJ1-2	TGCAGTGCTACAGAGATCCCCCGCCAGAGGGATTCTGGCTACACCTTC	CSATEIPRQRDSGYTF
TRBV7-9	.	.	TRBJ1-2	TGTGCCAGCAGCCCGAAGGGGCGGCCCTTTAAGGCGCGCTATGGCTACACCTTC	CASSPKGRPFKARYGYTF
TRBV12-3/TRBV12-4	many	.	TRBJ2-7	TGTGCCAGCAGTCCCCAGTTCTACGAGCAGTACTTC	CASSPQFYEQYF
TRBV20-1	.	TRBD2	TRBJ2-2	TGCAGTGCTAGAGATAAGGGGGCACTAGCGGGGGGATGGAACACCGGGGAGCTGTTTTTT	CSARDKGALAGGWNTGELFF
TRBV27	many	.	TRBJ2-2	TGTGCCAGCAGGGCGCCGAACACCGGGGAGCTGTTTTTT	CASRAPNTGELFF
TRBV7-2	few	.	TRBJ1-2	TGTGCCAGCAGCTCCCCAGATTCGGGTGTGTATGGCTACACCTTC	CASSSPDSGVYGYTF
TRBV27	many	TRBD2	TRBJ2-3	TGTGCCAGCAGTTCCTCCCCGGGACTAGCTAGGGATACGCAGTATTTT	CASSSSPGLARDTQYF
TRBV11-3	many	.	TRBJ2-1	TGTGCCAGCAGCTCCGGACAGATGGATGAGCAGTTCTTC	CASSSGQMDEQFF
TRBV7-2	few	.	TRBJ1-2	TGTGCCAGCAGCTTAGGCTCACTGGGTCCCAACTATGGCTACACCTTC	CASSLGSLGPNYGYTF
TRBV5-1	many	TRBD2	TRBJ2-2	TGCGCCAGCAGCTCCGTAGCGGGGCCGACCTTGAACACCGGGGAGCTGTTTTTT	CASSSVAGPTLNTGELFF
TRBV7-7	many	TRBD1	TRBJ2-2	TGTGCCAGCAGCTTAGATGACAGGGGGATACAGAACACCGGGGAGCTGTTTTTT	CASSLDDRGIQNTGELFF
TRBV7-2	many	TRBD2	TRBJ2-1	TGTGCCAGCAGCTCCTTGCGGGGGGACTCCTACAATGAGCAGTTCTTC	CASSSLRGDSYNEQFF
TRBV10-2	.	.	TRBJ2-3	TGCGCCAGCAGTGTAGGTCGGGGGTTCACAGATACGCAGTATTTT	CASSVGRGFTDTQYF
TRBV5-6	few	.	TRBJ1-5	TGTGCCAGCAGCTTTTTCGGTAATCAGCCCCAGCATTTT	CASSFFGNQPQHF
TRBV27	.	.	TRBJ2-5	TGTGCCAGCAGTTTCGCCCATACCCGGGAGACCCAGTACTTC	CASSFAHTRETQYF
TRBV15	many	.	TRBJ2-3	TGTGCCACCAGCAGAGACTTGGGGCACCCAGATACGCAGTATTTT	CATSRDLGHPDTQYF
TRBV5-1	few	.	TRBJ1-2	TGCGCCAGCAGCTTCGGACTCTATGGCTACACCTTC	CASSFGLYGYTF
TRBV5-1	.	.	TRBJ1-6	TGCGCCAGCAGCTTGGTAGGGAAGAAAAATAATTCACCCCTCCACTTT	CASSLVGKKNNSPLHF
TRBV6-5	many	.	TRBJ2-2	TGTGCCAGCAGCCTTGGGGGGGCAGGCACCGGGGAGCTGTTTTTT	CASSLGGAGTGELFF
TRBV6-5	many	TRBD1	TRBJ2-7	TGTGCCAGCAGTTTCTGGAACAGGGGTGACTACGAGCAGTACTTC	CASSFWNRGDYEQYF
TRBV6-6	many	TRBD1	TRBJ2-7	TGTGCCAGCAGGGCAACGGGACAGAACTACGAGCAGTACTTC	CASRATGQNYEQYF
TRBV20-1	many	.	TRBJ2-1	TGCAGTGAGGGCAGGGGAAATGAGCAGTTCTTC	CSEGRGNEQFF
TRBV7-3	many	TRBD1	TRBJ2-1	TGTGCCAGCAGCTTTGACAGGGGTACCTACAATGAGCAGTTCTTC	CASSFDRGTYNEQFF